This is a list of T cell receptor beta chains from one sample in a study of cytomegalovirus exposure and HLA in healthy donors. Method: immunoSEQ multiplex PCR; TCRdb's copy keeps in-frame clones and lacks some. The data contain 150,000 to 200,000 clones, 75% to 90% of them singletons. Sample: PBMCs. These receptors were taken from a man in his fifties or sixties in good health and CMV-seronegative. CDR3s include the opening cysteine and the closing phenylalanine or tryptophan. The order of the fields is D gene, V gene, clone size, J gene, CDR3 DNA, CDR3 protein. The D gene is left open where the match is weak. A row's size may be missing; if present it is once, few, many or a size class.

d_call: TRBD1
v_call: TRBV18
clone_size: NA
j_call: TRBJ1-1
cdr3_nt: TGTGCCAGCTCACCAGGACAGGCAAGGACTGAAGCTTTCTTT
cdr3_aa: CASSPGQARTEAFF

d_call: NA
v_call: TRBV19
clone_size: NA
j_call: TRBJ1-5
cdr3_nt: TGTGCCAGTAGTATTATTCAGACAGCTTATCAGCCCCAGCATTTT
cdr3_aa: CASSIIQTAYQPQHF

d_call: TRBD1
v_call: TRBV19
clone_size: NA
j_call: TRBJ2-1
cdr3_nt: TGTGCCAGCCACAAGGGACAGGACAATGAGCAGTTCTTC
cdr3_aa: CASHKGQDNEQFF

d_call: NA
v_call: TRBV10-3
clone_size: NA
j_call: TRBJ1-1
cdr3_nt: TGTGCCATCAGTGAGTGGTCGGGTCTAGCTTTCTTT
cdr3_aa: CAISEWSGLAFF

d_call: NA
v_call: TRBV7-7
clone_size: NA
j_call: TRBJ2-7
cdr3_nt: TGTGCTAGCAGCCACGGACAGTCTTCTCAGCAGTACTTC
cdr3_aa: CASSHGQSSQQYF

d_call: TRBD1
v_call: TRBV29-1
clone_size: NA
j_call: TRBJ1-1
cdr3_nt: TGCAGCGCAATCAGACAGGGTTACACTGAAGCTTTCTTT
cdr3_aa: CSAIRQGYTEAFF

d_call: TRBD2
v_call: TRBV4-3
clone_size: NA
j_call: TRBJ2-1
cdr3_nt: TGCGCCAGCAGCCAAGATCAATCACTAGCGGTGGGGGAGCAGTTCTTC
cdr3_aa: CASSQDQSLAVGEQFF

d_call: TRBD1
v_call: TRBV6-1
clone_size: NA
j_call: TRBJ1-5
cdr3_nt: TGTGCCACCCGACAGGGGGCTGACAATCAGCCCCAGCATTTT
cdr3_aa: CATRQGADNQPQHF

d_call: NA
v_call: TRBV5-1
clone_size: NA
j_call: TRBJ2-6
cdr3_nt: TGCGCCAGCAGCTTGGTTTCAGGGGCTGGGGCCAACGTCCTGACTTTC
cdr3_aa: CASSLVSGAGANVLTF

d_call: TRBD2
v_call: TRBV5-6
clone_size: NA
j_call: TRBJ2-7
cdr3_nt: TGTGCCAGCAGCTCCTTCGGGCTAGCGGGAGCCTCCTACGAGCAGTACTTC
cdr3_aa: CASSSFGLAGASYEQYF

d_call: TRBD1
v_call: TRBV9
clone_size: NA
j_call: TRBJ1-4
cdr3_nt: TGTGCCAGCAGCGACGGGACAGGGAGGCATGAAAAACTGTTTTTT
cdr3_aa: CASSDGTGRHEKLFF

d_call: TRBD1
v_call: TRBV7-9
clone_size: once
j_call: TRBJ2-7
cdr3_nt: TGTGCCAGCAGCTTAGGGACAGGGGTCTACGAGCAGTACTTC
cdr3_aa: CASSLGTGVYEQYF

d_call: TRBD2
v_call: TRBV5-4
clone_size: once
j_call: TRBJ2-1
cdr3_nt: TGTGCCAGCAGCTTGAGTAGCGGGAGTGAGCAGTTCTTC
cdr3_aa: CASSLSSGSEQFF

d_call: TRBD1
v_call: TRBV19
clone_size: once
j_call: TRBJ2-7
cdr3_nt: TGTGCCAGTAGTCGATCGCAGACAGGGCGCGAGCAGTACTTC
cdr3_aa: CASSRSQTGREQYF

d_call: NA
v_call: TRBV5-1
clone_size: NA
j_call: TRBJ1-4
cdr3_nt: TGCGCCAGCAGCTTACCCCAGGGTGCGGATGAAAAACTGTTTTTT
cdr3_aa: CASSLPQGADEKLFF

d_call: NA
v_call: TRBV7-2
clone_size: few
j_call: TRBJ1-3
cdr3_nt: TGTGCCAGCAGCTTAGTACCTAGCTCTGGAAACACCATATATTTT
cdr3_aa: CASSLVPSSGNTIYF

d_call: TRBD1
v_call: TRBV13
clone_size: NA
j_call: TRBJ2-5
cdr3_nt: TGTGCCAGCAGCTTGGGACAGCGGCAAGGTACCCAGTACTTC
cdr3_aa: CASSLGQRQGTQYF

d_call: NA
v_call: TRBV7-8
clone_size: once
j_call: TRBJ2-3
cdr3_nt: TGTGCCAGCAGCTCCCAGGCAGATACGCAGTATTTT
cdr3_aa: CASSSQADTQYF

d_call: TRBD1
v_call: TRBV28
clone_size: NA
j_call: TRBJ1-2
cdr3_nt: TGTGCCAGCAGTTCTGCGACAGGGGGCAGCTATGGCTACACCTTC
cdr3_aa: CASSSATGGSYGYTF

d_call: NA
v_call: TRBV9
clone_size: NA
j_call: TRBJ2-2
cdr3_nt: TGTGCCAGCAGCGGGTCCCCGGGACAACTGAACACCGGGGAGCTGTTTTTT
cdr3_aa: CASSGSPGQLNTGELFF

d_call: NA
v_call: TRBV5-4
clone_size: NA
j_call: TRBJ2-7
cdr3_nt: TGTGCCAGCAGCTCGGGAGTTTCTAGCTACGAGCAGTACTTC
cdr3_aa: CASSSGVSSYEQYF

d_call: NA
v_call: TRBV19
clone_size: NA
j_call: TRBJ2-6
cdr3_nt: TGTGCCAGTAGTCGCGGAAGCTCTGGGGCCAACGTCCTGACTTTC
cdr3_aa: CASSRGSSGANVLTF

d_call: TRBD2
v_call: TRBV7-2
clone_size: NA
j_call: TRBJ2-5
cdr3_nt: TGTGCCAGCAGCTTATTCGGGATAGCGGGAGGGGGGGAGACCCAGTACTTC
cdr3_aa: CASSLFGIAGGGETQYF

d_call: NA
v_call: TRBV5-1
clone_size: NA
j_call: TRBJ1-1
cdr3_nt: TGCGCCAGCAGCTTGGGTAATGTTTTAGTCACTGAAGCTTTCTTT
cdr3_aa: CASSLGNVLVTEAFF

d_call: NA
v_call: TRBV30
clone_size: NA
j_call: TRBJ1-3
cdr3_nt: TGTGCCTGGGGTTGGGGGGGCGGAAACACCATATATTTT
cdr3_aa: CAWGWGGGNTIYF

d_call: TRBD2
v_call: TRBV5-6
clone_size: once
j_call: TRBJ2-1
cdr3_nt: TGTGCCAGCAGCTTCGGGAGGAGGGCCTACAATGAGCAGTTCTTC
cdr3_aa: CASSFGRRAYNEQFF